These 26 T cell receptor beta chains originate from one sample sequenced in a study of blood T cell repertoires in COVID-19. TCRdb's copy holds only in-frame clones and misses some; the assay was immunoSEQ multiplex PCR. Of approximately 150,000 clones listed, approximately 80% are singletons. The sample comprised PBMCs or T cells enriched from blood (not recorded which). These receptors originate from a woman aged 50 to 60 who had recovered from COVID-19.

The CDR3 DNA reads as TGTGCCAGCTCACCACTTTTCCCCGGACAAGATACGCAGTATTTT. This gives the protein CASSPLFPGQDTQYF. The chain employs TRBV18 and TRBJ2-3, with D possibly being TRBD1 (5 bases). The CDR3 is 15 residues long. V was trimmed by 1 base and J by 5 bases, leaving 13 bases between them. Germline lookup yields CDR1 KGHSH and CDR2 LQKENI.

The rearrangement uses TRBV6-8 and TRBJ1-1; D is possibly TRBD1 (6 bases). Looked up from germline, CDR1 is MNHGY and CDR2 is SAAAGT. The CDR3 is made up of 15 amino acids. Trimming took off 7 bases at V and 2 bases at J, with 17 bases between the two ends. Here the CDR3 reads CASIITGHLNTEAFF. The CDR3 DNA reads TGTGCCAGCATTATAACGGGACACCTAAACACTGAAGCTTTCTTT.

This sequence joins TRBV19 and TRBJ2-1; 8 bases fit TRBD2. This CDR3 contains 14 residues. Germline-derived CDR1 and CDR2 are LNHDA and SQIVND (reference sequence). The CDR3 loop is CATREAGGYNEQFF. The CDR3 DNA sequence: TGTGCTACTAGAGAGGCGGGGGGTTACAATGAGCAGTTCTTC.

This clone was seen once. The chain employs TRBV19 and TRBJ1-5, with 8 bases lining up with TRBD1. Germline CDR1 is LNHDA and CDR2 is SQIVND (reference sequence). The V gene end was trimmed by 5 bases and the J gene end by 3 bases; junction bases not matched to a gene: 6. The CDR3 is 15 residues long. This CDR3 reads CASSPRDRFNQPQHF. In DNA, the CDR3 is TGTGCCAGTAGTCCCCGGGACAGGTTCAATCAGCCCCAGCATTTT.

This chain connects TRBV5-4 to TRBJ2-3; tentative D call: TRBD1 (6 bases). Germline loops: CDR1 SGHNT, CDR2 YYREEE (reference sequence). The CDR3 consists of 16 residues. V was shortened by 4 bases and J by 2 bases, with 17 bases between the two germline ends. CDR3 DNA: TGTGCCAGCAGCCCGACGGGACAACGAACCACAGATACGCAGTATTTT. Encoded protein: CASSPTGQRTTDTQYF.

The chain is built from TRBV28 and TRBJ1-2; D possibly corresponds to TRBD1 (5 bases). Trimming took off 3 bases at V and 4 bases at J, with 9 bases between the two ends. Germline V lookup: CDR1 MDHEN, CDR2 SYDVKM. The CDR3 totals 13 residues. The CDR3, as DNA: TGTGCCAGCAGTTTTGGGGCCCTCTATGGCTACACCTTC. This sequence encodes CASSFGALYGYTF.

The J gene is TRBJ2-3, the V gene TRBV18; possibly TRBD2 for D (6 bases). V was clipped by 5 bases and J by 8 bases, with 26 bases between them. Per germline, CDR1 KGHSH and CDR2 LQKENI. This CDR3 comprises 17 residues. The CDR3 spells CASSSYQSSGKEGTQYF. The CDR3 nucleotides read TGTGCCAGCTCATCATACCAGTCGTCGGGGAAGGAGGGTACGCAGTATTTT.

The chain joins TRBV19 to TRBJ2-2, with D unresolved. CDR3 size: 13 residues. Germline values: CDR1 LNHDA, CDR2 SQIVND (reference sequence). With 5 bases removed from V and 1 base from J, the gap between germline ends came to 5 bases. CDR3 DNA: TGTGCCAGTAGTGCCAGGAACACCGGGGAGCTGTTTTTT. Translation: CASSARNTGELFF.

The rearrangement joins TRBV29-1 to TRBJ2-7; 7 bases are a match to TRBD2. The V and J ends lost 4 bases and 3 bases, in that order; junction bases with no gene match: 6. There are 13 residues in the CDR3. The V gene's germline CDR1 is SQVTM and CDR2 ANQGSEA. The CDR3 DNA reads as TGCAGCGTTGCTCGGGGAGGGTACTACGAGCAGTACTTC. Translated, it gives CSVARGGYYEQYF.

The gene calls are TRBV5-8 and TRBJ2-5, with 9 bases matching TRBD1. The CDR3 extends over 15 amino acids. Germline CDR1 reads SGHTS; CDR2 reads YDEGEE. The ends lost 3 bases at V and 7 bases at J; junction bases unmatched: 10. The CDR3 here is CASSSYSGTGRTQYF. For the CDR3, the DNA is TGTGCCAGCAGCTCCTACTCCGGGACAGGGCGGACCCAGTACTTC. Looking up the rest from reference TRBV5-8 and TRBJ2-5 gives the full variable domain: EAGVTQSPTHLIKTRGQQATLRCSPISGHTSVYWYQQALGLGLQFLLWYDEGEERNRGNFPPRFSGRQFPNYSSELNVNALELEDSALYLCASSSYSGTGRTQYFGPGTRLLVL.

This clone appeared once. This chain connects TRBV29-1 to TRBJ2-1, with no clear D. V lost 6 bases and J 5 bases, leaving 5 bases between the germline ends. This CDR3 region has 10 residues. From germline, CDR1 is SQVTM and CDR2 ANQGSEA. DNA of the CDR3: TGCAGCGTGGCCAACAATGAGCAGTTCTTC. Translating gives CSVANNEQFF.

Only a few counts were recorded for this clone. The chain links TRBV6-5 to TRBJ1-1; D not resolved. The CDR3 runs to 13 residues. Per germline, CDR1 MNHEY and CDR2 SVGAGI. Deletions cut 6 bases from V and 4 bases from J, with 12 bases between. This chain's CDR3 is CASRDSGSTEAFF. The CDR3 DNA follows: TGTGCCAGCAGGGATTCGGGGAGCACTGAAGCTTTCTTT.

The V call is TRBV7-9, the J call TRBJ1-1; D is uncertain. Per germline, CDR1 SEHNR and CDR2 FQNEAQ (reference sequence). V gave up 3 bases and J gave up 4 bases, with 21 bases separating them. The CDR3 has 17 amino acids. This CDR3 reads CASSFSPPLRAGTEAFF. For the CDR3, the DNA is TGTGCCAGCAGCTTCAGCCCTCCCTTGAGGGCGGGCACTGAAGCTTTCTTT.

This clone was seen only a few times. The CDR3 DNA follows: TGTGCCAGCAGGACAGCGGGCGGCTATGGCTACACCTTC. As protein: CASRTAGGYGYTF. The genes are TRBV7-9 and TRBJ1-2; possibly TRBD1 for D (5 bases). The germline V gene encodes CDR1 SEHNR and CDR2 FQNEAQ (reference sequence). V lost 6 bases to trimming and J lost 4 bases, with 12 bases between them. CDR3 length equals 13 residues.

This rearrangement joins TRBV19 to TRBJ1-6, with a possible D match to TRBD1 (5 bases). V was cut by 7 bases and J by 7 bases, with 23 bases left in between. Germline loops: CDR1 LNHDA, CDR2 SQIVND (reference sequence). This CDR3 has 17 amino acids. Here the CDR3 reads CASKGAGDGVWNSPLHF. CDR3 coding DNA: TGTGCCAGTAAAGGGGCGGGGGACGGGGTTTGGAATTCACCCCTCCACTTT.

The chain's CDR3 is CASRTDSTGELFF. The CDR3 DNA sequence: TGTGCCAGCAGGACGGACAGCACCGGGGAGCTGTTTTTT. The J gene is TRBJ2-2, the V gene TRBV7-9; tentative D call: TRBD1 (6 bases). This CDR3 comprises 13 residues. V dropped 6 bases and J dropped 4 bases, with 9 bases sitting between them. Germline lookup yields CDR1 SEHNR and CDR2 FQNEAQ (reference sequence). Full variable domain (rest looked up from reference TRBV7-9 and TRBJ2-2): DTGVSQNPRHKITKRGQNVTFRCDPISEHNRLYWYRQTLGQGPEFLTYFQNEAQLEKSRLLSDRFSAERPKGSFSTLEIQRTEQGDSAMYLCASRTDSTGELFFGEGSRLTVL.

The genes are TRBV9 and TRBJ2-1; 7 bases agree with TRBD2. After removal of 2 bases from V and 9 bases from J, the junction contained 11 bases not matched to a gene. CDR1 and CDR2 from the germline V gene are SGDLS and YYNGEE. This CDR3 has 15 residues. In nucleotides, the CDR3 is TGTGCCAGCAGCGTCCCCATGGGAGGGATCAGTGAGCAGTTCTTC. Its translation: CASSVPMGGISEQFF.

The V call is TRBV5-1, the J call TRBJ2-1, with a weak D call TRBD2 (8 bases). V shed 0 bases and J shed 10 bases, with 17 bases lying between them. The CDR3 is 15 amino acids. Per the germline V gene, CDR1 is SGHRS and CDR2 is YFSETQ. The CDR3 coding sequence is TGCGCCAGCAGCTTGGTAGCGGGACGAGGGGGCGAGCAGTTCTTC. Residues: CASSLVAGRGGEQFF. Full variable domain (missing parts from reference TRBV5-1 and TRBJ2-1): KAGVTQTPRYLIKTRGQQVTLSCSPISGHRSVSWYQQTPGQGLQFLFEYFSETQRNKGNFPGRFSGRQFSNSRSEMNVSTLELGDSALYLCASSLVAGRGGEQFFGPGTRLTVL.

The chain couples TRBV24-1 to TRBJ1-2; TRBD1 aligns across 7 bases. The CDR3 length is 15 residues. Trimming took 2 bases from V and 10 from J; bases not matched to a gene: 12. Germline V gene lookup returns CDR1 KGHDR and CDR2 SFDVKD. The CDR3 loop is CATSDSPGTAHDYTF. CDR3 coding DNA: TGTGCCACCAGTGATTCTCCCGGGACAGCCCACGACTACACCTTC.

This chain joins TRBV28 and TRBJ1-1; D is ambiguous. This CDR3 spans 12 amino acids. Trimming shortened V by 6 bases and J by 2 bases, and 7 bases separated the two germline ends. Germline CDR1 and CDR2: MDHEN and SYDVKM. The CDR3, as DNA: TGTGCCAGCAGCCTCTTAAACACTGAAGCTTTCTTT. This codes for CASSLLNTEAFF.

This clone came up once. J is TRBJ1-2 and V is TRBV5-1; possible D gene TRBD1, 6 bases. The CDR3 is 13 residues long. The V and J ends lost 2 bases and 8 bases respectively, with 13 bases between them. Germline CDR1 and CDR2: SGHRS and YFSETQ. The CDR3 region has the DNA TGCGCCAGCAGCTTCGGGGGGACACGGGGCTACACCTTC. It is translated as CASSFGGTRGYTF.

This chain joins TRBV5-1 and TRBJ2-5; D call uncertain. Germline loops: CDR1 SGHRS, CDR2 YFSETQ. V shed 4 bases and J shed 5 bases, with 12 bases lying between them. This CDR3 contains 13 residues. In nucleotides, the CDR3 is TGCGCCAGCAGCCAACAATTATTTGAGACCCAGTACTTC. Its translation is CASSQQLFETQYF.

The V call is TRBV6-2 or TRBV6-3, the J call TRBJ1-1, with D possibly matching TRBD1 (6 bases). Trimming left V 2 bases short and J 3 bases short, with 13 bases between. Germline CDR1 reads MNHEY; CDR2 reads SVGEGT. The CDR3 is made up of 15 amino acids. The DNA of the CDR3 is TGTGCCAGCAGTTACGGACCCGGGACATACACTGAAGCTTTCTTT. It specifies CASSYGPGTYTEAFF.

The chain uses TRBV18 and TRBJ2-7; TRBD1 agrees at 7 bases. CDR1 is KGHSH and CDR2 is LQKENI in the germline V gene. With V trimmed by 1 base and J by 5 bases, 5 bases remained unmatched. The CDR3 is made up of 14 amino acids. The CDR3 bases are TGTGCCAGCTCACCACAGCCGGGACAGAACGAGCAGTACTTC. Its translation: CASSPQPGQNEQYF. Based on the CDR3 plus reference TRBV18 and TRBJ2-7, the full variable domain is NAGVMQNPRHLVRRRGQEARLRCSPMKGHSHVYWYRQLPEEGLKFMVYLQKENIIDESGMPKERFSAEFPKEGPSILRIQQVVRGDSAAYFCASSPQPGQNEQYFGPGTRLTVT.

This clone was found a few times. The chain is built from TRBV7-2 and TRBJ2-1, with D perhaps TRBD1 (5 bases). Germline CDR1 and CDR2: SGHTA and FQGNSA. The length of the CDR3 is 15 residues. V was clipped by 1 base and J by 4 bases, with 11 bases between them. The CDR3: CASSLEGLTYNEQFF. Written as DNA, the CDR3 is TGTGCCAGCAGCTTAGAGGGGCTAACATACAATGAGCAGTTCTTC. The complete variable domain, with remaining parts taken from reference TRBV7-2 and TRBJ2-1, reads GAGVSQSPSNKVTEKGKDVELRCDPISGHTALYWYRQSLGQGLEFLIYFQGNSAPDKSGLPSDRFSAERTGGSVSTLTIQRTQQEDSAVYLCASSLEGLTYNEQFFGPGTRLTVL.

In this sample, this clone turned up a few times. The sample carries other DNA sequences with the same CDR3. The V gene is TRBV5-1, the J gene TRBJ2-3, with TRBD2 as a possible D gene (5 bases). The CDR3 is made up of 16 amino acids. With 0 bases removed from V and 4 bases from J, the gap between germline ends came to 15 bases. Germline CDR1 is SGHRS and CDR2 is YFSETQ. The CDR3 DNA sequence: TGCGCCAGCAGCTTGGAGGGATCGGGGAGCGCAGATACGCAGTATTTT. Protein: CASSLEGSGSADTQYF.